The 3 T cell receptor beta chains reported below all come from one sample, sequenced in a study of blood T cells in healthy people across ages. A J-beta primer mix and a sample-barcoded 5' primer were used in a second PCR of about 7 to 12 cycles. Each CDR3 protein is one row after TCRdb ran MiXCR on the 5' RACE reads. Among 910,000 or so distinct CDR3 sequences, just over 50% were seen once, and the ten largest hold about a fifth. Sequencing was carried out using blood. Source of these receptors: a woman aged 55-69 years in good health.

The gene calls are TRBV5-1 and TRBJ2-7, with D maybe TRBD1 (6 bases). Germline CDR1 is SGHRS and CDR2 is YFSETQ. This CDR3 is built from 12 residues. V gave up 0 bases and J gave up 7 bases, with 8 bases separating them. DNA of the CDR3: TGCGCCAGCAGCTTGGGGGACATGGAGCAGTACTTC. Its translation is CASSLGDMEQYF.

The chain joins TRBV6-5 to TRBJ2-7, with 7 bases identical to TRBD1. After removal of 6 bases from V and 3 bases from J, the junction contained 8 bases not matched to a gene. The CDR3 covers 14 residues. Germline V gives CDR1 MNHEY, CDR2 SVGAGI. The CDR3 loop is CASRGTAGFYEQYF. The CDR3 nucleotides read TGTGCCAGCAGGGGGACAGCAGGTTTCTACGAGCAGTACTTC.

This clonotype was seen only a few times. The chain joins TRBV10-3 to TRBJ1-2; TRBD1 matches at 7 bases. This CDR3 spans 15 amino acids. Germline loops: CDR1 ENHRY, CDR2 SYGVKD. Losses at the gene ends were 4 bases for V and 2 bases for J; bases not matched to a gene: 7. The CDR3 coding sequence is TGTGCCATCAGTGCAGGACAGGCCTCCAACTATGGCTACACCTTC. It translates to CAISAGQASNYGYTF.